This T cell receptor beta chain was identified in a study of early T cells in non-severe SARS-CoV-2 infection. The germline V and J ends were trimmed by 0 bases and 0 bases, with 9 bases remaining between them. The CDR3 has 15 residues. Germline CDR1 is SGHDT and CDR2 is YYEEEE. TCRdb analysed the 5' RACE reads with MiXCR anew, one entry per CDR3 protein. The table records just under 65,000 distinct CDR3 sequences, almost 9% of them present only once. This clonotype was seen a handful of times. This sequence was found in an adult who was a healthcare worker with PCR-confirmed SARS-CoV-2 infection or an uninfected control (not recorded which). The sample in question was whole blood, obtained at baseline. The chain recombines TRBV5-6 with TRBJ2-5; a possible D gene is TRBD2 (5 bases). DNA for the CDR3: TGTGCCAGCAGCTTGGGGTCGGGAAACCAAGAGACCCAGTACTTC. Translated: CASSLGSGNQETQYF.